Presented here are 23 T cell receptor beta chains from one specimen sequenced in a study of cytomegalovirus exposure and HLA in healthy donors. Primers included in the PCR were 60 Vbeta and 13 Jbeta primers. Sequencing used immunoSEQ multiplex PCR; TCRdb keeps in-frame clones, though not all of them. The profile shows around 130,000 clones, around 67% of them singletons. Sequencing was done on a sample of PBMCs. The receptors here all came from a woman between 40 and 55 years old in good health and CMV-seropositive.

This chain connects TRBV6-6 to TRBJ1-2; 7 positions match TRBD1. This CDR3 contains 14 residues. The J segment lost 7 bases and the V segment lost 5 bases, leaving 10 bases of the junction unmatched. Germline V gene data show CDR1 as MNHNY and CDR2 as SVGAGI (reference sequence). This CDR3 is CASSTTGPAGGYTF. The CDR3 bases are TGTGCCAGCAGTACGACAGGGCCCGCTGGTGGCTACACCTTC.

This chain uses TRBV27 with TRBJ2-7; 8 bases agree with TRBD1. V shed 6 bases, J shed 1 base, and the junction held 2 bases outside the gene matches. CDR3 size: 13 residues. Germline V lookup: CDR1 MNHEY, CDR2 SMNVEV (reference sequence). CDR3 loop: CASSYRGSYEQYF. The CDR3 region has the DNA TGTGCCAGCAGCTACAGGGGGTCCTACGAGCAGTACTTC.

Only a few counts were recorded for this clone. This chain links TRBV30 with TRBJ1-4; D remains ambiguous. This CDR3 contains 13 residues. The germline V gene has CDR1 GTSNPN and CDR2 SVGIG (reference sequence). V was shortened by 1 base and J by 8 bases, with 11 bases between the two germline ends. Written as DNA, the CDR3 is TGTGCCTGGAGTGGTCGGGGTGGGGAAAAACTGTTTTTT. It is translated as CAWSGRGGEKLFF.

This clone was seen once. The J gene is TRBJ2-5, the V gene TRBV7-5; TRBD2, the table's D call, lacks a check against the DNA. The J call may be mistaken, given a closer DNA end match to TRBJ2-7. TRBV7-5 is a pseudogene locus. This CDR3 is 16 amino acids long. CDR3 DNA: TGTGTCAGAAGCTTTCTGGTAGCGGGGGGTTACTACGAGCAGTACTTC. Translation gives CVRSFLVAGGYYEQYF.

The V call is TRBV6-1, the J call TRBJ2-5; 11 bases align to TRBD2. The V segment lost 8 bases and the J segment 5 bases; nucleotides outside the gene matches: 7. From germline, CDR1 is MNHNS and CDR2 SASEGT. CDR3 length: 14 amino acids. The CDR3 nucleotides are TGTGCCAGCTCTCATAGCGGGAGGGAGGAGACCCAGTACTTC. As protein: CASSHSGREETQYF.

The chain is built from TRBV5-4 and TRBJ2-7, with 10 nucleotides matching TRBD1. V shed 4 bases and J 2 bases; nucleotides not matched to a gene: 3. The CDR3 spans 14 residues. Germline V lookup: CDR1 SGHNT, CDR2 YYREEE (reference sequence). The CDR3 DNA reads TGTGCCAGCAGCAGAGGACAGGGGGCCTACGAGCAGTACTTC. The encoded protein is CASSRGQGAYEQYF.

The chain has TRBV30 and TRBJ1-5; maybe TRBD1 (5 bases). From germline, CDR1 is GTSNPN and CDR2 SVGIG (reference sequence). Trimming pared 5 bases from V and 5 bases from J, leaving 13 bases between. This CDR3 is 13 amino acids long. This chain's CDR3 is CAWGPEGDQPQHF. The CDR3 nucleotides read TGTGCCTGGGGGCCGGAAGGGGATCAGCCCCAGCATTTT.

The chain couples TRBV18 to TRBJ2-5; the match to TRBD1 covers 7 bases. The germline CDR1 and CDR2 sequences are KGHSH and LQKENI. This CDR3 is 14 amino acids long. Losses at the gene ends were 5 bases for V and 5 bases for J; bases not matched to a gene: 8. In DNA form, the CDR3 reads TGTGCCAGCTCATTAAACAGGGGCGCGGAGACCCAGTACTTC. Translated: CASSLNRGAETQYF.

This chain uses TRBV2 with TRBJ1-4, with a tentative D call TRBD1 (5 bases). Deletions cut 6 bases from V and 0 bases from J, with 8 bases between. The CDR3 is made up of 14 amino acids. CDR1 is SNHLY and CDR2 is FYNNEI in the germline V gene. The CDR3 region is CASRVQATNEKLFF. Written as DNA, the CDR3 is TGTGCCAGCAGGGTACAGGCAACTAATGAAAAACTGTTTTTT. The full variable domain, its missing parts supplied by reference TRBV2 and TRBJ1-4, is EPEVTQTPSHQVTQMGQEVILRCVPISNHLYFYWYRQILGQKVEFLVSFYNNEISEKSEIFDDQFSVERPDGSNFTLKIRSTKLEDSAMYFCASRVQATNEKLFFGSGTQLSVL.

The gene calls are TRBV19 and TRBJ2-7; a weak D match, TRBD2 (6 bases). The V end was cut by 3 bases, the J end by 5 bases, with 11 bases between. CDR3 size: 13 residues. Per the germline V gene, CDR1 is LNHDA and CDR2 is SQIVND (reference sequence). CDR3 loop: CASSIRLVHEQYF. The CDR3 region has the DNA TGTGCCAGTAGTATCAGACTAGTCCACGAGCAGTACTTC.

This chain links TRBV6-5 with TRBJ1-1, with 9 bases aligning to TRBD1. The ends lost 4 bases at V and 4 bases at J; junction bases unmatched: 7. The CDR3 loop spans 15 amino acids. Germline CDR1 reads MNHEY; CDR2 reads SVGAGI. The CDR3 reads CASSSTGGGRTEAFF. DNA of the CDR3: TGTGCCAGCAGTTCCACAGGGGGCGGGCGCACTGAAGCTTTCTTT.

V is TRBV28 and J is TRBJ2-7; D not certain. Germline CDR1 MDHEN, CDR2 SYDVKM. CDR3 length: 13 residues. The V gene lost 3 bases and the J gene lost 1 base, with 7 bases spanning the gap. The CDR3 DNA reads TGTGCCAGCAGTTTGGCAAGATCCTACGAGCAGTACTTC. Its protein product is CASSLARSYEQYF.

This clone was recorded a few times. The V gene is TRBV4-3, the J gene TRBJ1-2; 9 bases line up with TRBD1. CDR1 and CDR2 from the germline V gene are LGHNA and YSLEER. Losses at the gene ends were 1 base for V and 4 bases for J; bases not matched to a gene: 4. There are 15 residues in the CDR3. This chain's CDR3 is CASSQGTGVGYGYTF. The CDR3 DNA follows: TGCGCCAGCAGCCAAGGGACAGGGGTAGGCTATGGCTACACCTTC.

The chain combines TRBV5-6 with TRBJ2-5; tentatively, D is TRBD2 (6 bases). Germline values: CDR1 SGHDT, CDR2 YYEEEE. The CDR3 runs 14 residues. The V end lost 3 bases, the J end lost 5 bases, and 14 bases lay between the germline ends. In DNA form, the CDR3 reads TGTGCCAGCAGCTGGCCCGGTGGGGGGGAGACCCAGTACTTC. Translated: CASSWPGGGETQYF.

The chain is built from TRBV19 and TRBJ2-5; TRBD1 matches 11 bases. The J call may not be correct, given that the DNA end is closer to TRBJ2-7. CDR3 length: 13 residues. Per germline, CDR1 LNHDA and CDR2 SQIVND (reference sequence). The CDR3 sequence is CASKDRGRDEQYF. The CDR3, as DNA: TGTGCCAGTAAGGACAGGGGGCGGGACGAGCAGTACTTC.

The chain links TRBV28 to TRBJ1-1, with 7 positions matching TRBD1. After removal of 7 bases from V and 0 bases from J, the junction contained 8 bases not matched to a gene. CDR1 and CDR2 (germline): MDHEN, SYDVKM. The CDR3 runs 15 residues. Here the CDR3 DNA reads TGTGCCAGCACCCGAGGGGACAGAATGAACACTGAAGCTTTCTTT. Its protein is CASTRGDRMNTEAFF.

The DNA of the CDR3 is TGTGCCAGCAAGAGGGGGGGACTCTCCTCCTACAATGAGCAGTTCTTC. Amino acids: CASKRGGLSSYNEQFF. J is TRBJ2-1 and V is TRBV28; possibly TRBD2 for D (7 bases). This CDR3 comprises 16 residues. Germline V gene sequence: CDR1 MDHEN, CDR2 SYDVKM. V was pared by 7 bases and J by 0 bases, with 16 bases between. Full variable domain (outside the CDR3, taken from reference TRBV28 and TRBJ2-1): DVKVTQSSRYLVKRTGEKVFLECVQDMDHENMFWYRQDPGLGLRLIYFSYDVKMKEKGDIPEGYSVSREKKERFSLILESASTNQTSMYLCASKRGGLSSYNEQFFGPGTRLTVL.

The chain is built from TRBV11-2 and TRBJ1-2; 10 bases fit TRBD1. The CDR3 has 17 residues. CDR1 and CDR2 (germline): SGHAT, FQNNGV. V was pared by 5 bases and J by 2 bases, with 11 bases of the junction left unmatched. The CDR3 DNA follows: TGTGCCAGCAGCCGGGGGAGGGGACAGGGGATAAACTATGGCTACACCTTC. Translated, it gives CASSRGRGQGINYGYTF.

The rearrangement joins TRBV7-2 to TRBJ1-3; D is undetermined. Germline-derived CDR1 and CDR2 are SGHTA and FQGNSA. The CDR3 is 13 amino acids. Trimming left V 8 bases short and J 4 bases short, with 12 bases between. DNA for the CDR3: TGTGCCAGCTCACACGACTTCGGAAACACCATATATTTT. Its translation: CASSHDFGNTIYF.

The chain recombines TRBV18 with TRBJ1-1; D may be TRBD1 (5 bases). Trimming took off 3 bases at V and 1 base at J, with 12 bases between the two ends. This CDR3 comprises 15 residues. The germline V gene has CDR1 KGHSH and CDR2 LQKENI. The DNA for the CDR3 is TGTGCCAGCTCACCGTTGACAGCAAAGAACACTGAAGCTTTCTTT. It yields the protein CASSPLTAKNTEAFF.

Comment on this clone: One junction end does not reproduce the germline sequence, and a read error may be involved. V gene TRBV7-6 combines with J gene TRBJ1-1, with D unresolved. CDR1 and CDR2 from the germline V gene are SGHVS and FNYEAQ. The CDR3 is 13 residues long. CDR3 coding DNA: TGTGCCAGCAGCTTCCACCTGAACAGTGAAGCTTTCTTT. As protein: CASSFHLNSEAFF.

This chain uses TRBV6-5 with TRBJ2-7; 7 nucleotides line up with TRBD1. This CDR3 comprises 13 residues. In germline, CDR1 is MNHEY, CDR2 SVGAGI. Trimming at V came to 5 bases and at J to 3 bases, leaving 4 bases not matched to a gene. The CDR3 sequence: CASSRQGVYEQYF. CDR3 coding DNA: TGTGCCAGCAGTCGACAGGGTGTCTACGAGCAGTACTTC.

The chain links TRBV5-5 to TRBJ1-5, with 7 bases matching TRBD1. V dropped 0 bases and J dropped 11; count of bases not matched to a gene: 14. This CDR3 has 16 amino acids. Germline-derived CDR1 and CDR2 are SGHKS and YYEKEE (reference sequence). As DNA, the CDR3 is TGTGCCAGCAGCTTGGTGGAGGGGGCCAAGGGATCAGCCCAGCATTTT. This codes for CASSLVEGAKGSAQHF.